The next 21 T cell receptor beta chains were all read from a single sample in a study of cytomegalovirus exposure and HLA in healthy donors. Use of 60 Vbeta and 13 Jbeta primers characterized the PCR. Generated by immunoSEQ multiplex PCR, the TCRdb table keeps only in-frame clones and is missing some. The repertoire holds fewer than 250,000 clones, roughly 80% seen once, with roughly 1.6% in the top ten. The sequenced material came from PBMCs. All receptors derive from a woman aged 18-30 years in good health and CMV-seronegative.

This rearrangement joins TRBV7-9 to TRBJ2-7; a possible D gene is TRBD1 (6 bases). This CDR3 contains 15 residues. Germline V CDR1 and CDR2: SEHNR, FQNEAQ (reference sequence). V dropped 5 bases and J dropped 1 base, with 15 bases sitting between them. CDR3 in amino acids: CASSHPLRGSYEQYF. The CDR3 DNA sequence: TGTGCCAGCAGCCATCCGTTGAGGGGGTCCTACGAGCAGTACTTC.

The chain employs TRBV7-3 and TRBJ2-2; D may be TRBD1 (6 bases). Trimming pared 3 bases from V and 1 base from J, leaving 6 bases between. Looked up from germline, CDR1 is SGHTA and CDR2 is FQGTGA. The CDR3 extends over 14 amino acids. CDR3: CASSLTGNTGELFF. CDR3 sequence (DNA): TGTGCCAGCAGCTTGACAGGGAACACCGGGGAGCTGTTTTTT.

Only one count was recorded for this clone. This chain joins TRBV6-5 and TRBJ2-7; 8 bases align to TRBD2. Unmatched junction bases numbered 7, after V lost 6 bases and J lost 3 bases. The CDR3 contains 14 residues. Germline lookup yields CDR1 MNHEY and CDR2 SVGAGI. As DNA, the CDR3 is TGTGCCAGCAGAAGCGGGAGAGGGGGCTACGAGCAGTACTTC. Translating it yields CASRSGRGGYEQYF.

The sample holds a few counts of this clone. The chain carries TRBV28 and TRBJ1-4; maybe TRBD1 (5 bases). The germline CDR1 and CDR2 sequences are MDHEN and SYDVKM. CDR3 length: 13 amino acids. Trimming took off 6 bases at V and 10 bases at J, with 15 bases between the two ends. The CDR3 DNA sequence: TGTGCCAGCAGAGAACGGGGGGAGGGAAAACTGTTTTTT. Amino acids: CASRERGEGKLFF.

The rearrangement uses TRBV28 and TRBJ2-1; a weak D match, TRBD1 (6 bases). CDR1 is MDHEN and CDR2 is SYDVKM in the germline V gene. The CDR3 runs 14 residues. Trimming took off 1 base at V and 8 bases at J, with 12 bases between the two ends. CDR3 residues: CASSLSTGMDEQFF. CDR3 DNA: TGTGCCAGCAGTTTATCGACAGGAATGGATGAGCAGTTCTTC.

CDR3 protein: CASTPNRGVNQPQHF. The CDR3 DNA reads as TGTGCCAGCACCCCGAACAGGGGAGTTAATCAGCCCCAGCATTTT. The genes are TRBV28 and TRBJ1-5; 7 bases are shared with TRBD1. Germline V gene sequence: CDR1 MDHEN, CDR2 SYDVKM. V lost 7 bases to trimming and J lost 4 bases; unmatched junction nucleotides: 10. This CDR3 spans 15 amino acids.

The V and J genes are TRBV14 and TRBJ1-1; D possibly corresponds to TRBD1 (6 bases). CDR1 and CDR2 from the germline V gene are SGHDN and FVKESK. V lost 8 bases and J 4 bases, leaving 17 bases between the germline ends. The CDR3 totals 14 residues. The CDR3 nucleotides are TGTGCCAGCGCACCCAACAGGGAAGGCACTGAAGCTTTCTTT. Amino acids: CASAPNREGTEAFF.

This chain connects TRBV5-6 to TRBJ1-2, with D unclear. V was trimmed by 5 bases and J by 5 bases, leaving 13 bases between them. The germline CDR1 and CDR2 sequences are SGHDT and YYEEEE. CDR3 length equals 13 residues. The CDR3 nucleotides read TGTGCCAGCAGTCAAGACATCCGATATGGCTACACCTTC. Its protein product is CASSQDIRYGYTF. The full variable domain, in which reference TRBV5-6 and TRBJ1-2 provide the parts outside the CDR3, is DAGVTQSPTHLIKTRGQQVTLRCSPKSGHDTVSWYQQALGQGPQFIFQYYEEEERQRGNFPDRFSGHQFPNYSSELNVNALLLGDSALYLCASSQDIRYGYTFGSGTRLTVV.

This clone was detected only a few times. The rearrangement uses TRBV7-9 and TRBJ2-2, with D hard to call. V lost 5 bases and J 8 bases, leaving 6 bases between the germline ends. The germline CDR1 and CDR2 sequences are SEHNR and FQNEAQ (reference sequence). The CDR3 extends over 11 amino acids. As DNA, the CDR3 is TGTGCCAGCAGCCCTAGTGGGGAGCTGTTTTTT. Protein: CASSPSGELFF.

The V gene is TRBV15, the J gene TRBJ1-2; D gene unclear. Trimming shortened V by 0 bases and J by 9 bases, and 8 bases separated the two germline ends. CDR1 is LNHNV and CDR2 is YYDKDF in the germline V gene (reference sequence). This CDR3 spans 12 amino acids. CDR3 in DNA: TGTGCCACCAGCAGAGACTTATATAGCTACACCTTC. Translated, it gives CATSRDLYSYTF.

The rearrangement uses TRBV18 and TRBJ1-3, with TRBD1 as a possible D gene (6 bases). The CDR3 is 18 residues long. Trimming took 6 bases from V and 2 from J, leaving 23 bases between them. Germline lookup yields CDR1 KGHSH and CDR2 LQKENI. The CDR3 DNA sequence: TGTGCCAGCTCGTCAAAGCTGCTTACAGGGTTGGCTGGAAACACCATATATTTT. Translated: CASSSKLLTGLAGNTIYF.

CDR3 sequence reads: CASMTGGGKTQYF. CDR3 nucleotides: TGTGCCAGCATGACAGGGGGCGGGAAGACCCAGTACTTC. V is TRBV6-5 and J is TRBJ2-5, with TRBD1 matching over 10 bases. The CDR3 is 13 amino acids. The germline V gene has CDR1 MNHEY and CDR2 SVGAGI. V lost 7 bases to trimming and J lost 6 bases; unmatched junction nucleotides: 5.

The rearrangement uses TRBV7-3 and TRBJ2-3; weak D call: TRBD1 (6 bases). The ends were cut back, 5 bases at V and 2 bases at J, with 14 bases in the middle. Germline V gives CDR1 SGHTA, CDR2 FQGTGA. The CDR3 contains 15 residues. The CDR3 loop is CASSDRRGSTDTQYF. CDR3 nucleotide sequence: TGTGCCAGCAGCGACCGCAGGGGTTCCACAGATACGCAGTATTTT.

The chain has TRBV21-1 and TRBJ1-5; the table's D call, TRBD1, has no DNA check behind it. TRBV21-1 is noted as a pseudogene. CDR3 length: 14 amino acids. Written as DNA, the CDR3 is TGTGCCAGCAGCAAAGCAGGGGGCAATCAGCCCCAGCATTTT. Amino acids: CASSKAGGNQPQHF.

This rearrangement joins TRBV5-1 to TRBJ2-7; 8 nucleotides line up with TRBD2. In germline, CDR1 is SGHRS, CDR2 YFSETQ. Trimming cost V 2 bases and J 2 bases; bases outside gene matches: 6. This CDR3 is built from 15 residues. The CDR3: CASSFGSGIAYEQYF. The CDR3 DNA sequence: TGCGCCAGCAGCTTCGGTAGCGGGATAGCCTACGAGCAGTACTTC.

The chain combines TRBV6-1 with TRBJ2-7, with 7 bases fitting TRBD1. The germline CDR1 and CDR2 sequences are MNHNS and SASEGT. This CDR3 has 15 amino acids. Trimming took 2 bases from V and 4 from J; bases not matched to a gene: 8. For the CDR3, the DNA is TGTGCCAGCAGTGAAAGGGGCACGACAGGGTACGAGCAGTACTTC. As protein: CASSERGTTGYEQYF.

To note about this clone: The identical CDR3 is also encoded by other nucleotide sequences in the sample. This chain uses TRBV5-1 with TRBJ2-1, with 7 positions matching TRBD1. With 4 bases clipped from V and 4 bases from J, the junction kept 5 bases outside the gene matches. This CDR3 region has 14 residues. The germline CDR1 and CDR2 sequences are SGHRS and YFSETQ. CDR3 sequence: CASSLRDSYNEQFF. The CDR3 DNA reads TGCGCCAGCAGCCTCCGGGACAGTTACAATGAGCAGTTCTTC.

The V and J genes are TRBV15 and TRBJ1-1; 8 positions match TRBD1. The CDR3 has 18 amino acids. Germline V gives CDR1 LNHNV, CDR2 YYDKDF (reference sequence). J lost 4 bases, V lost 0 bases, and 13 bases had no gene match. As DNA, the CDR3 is TGTGCCACCAGCAGAGATAAACGGACAGGGCCGTTGAGCACTGAAGCTTTCTTT. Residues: CATSRDKRTGPLSTEAFF.

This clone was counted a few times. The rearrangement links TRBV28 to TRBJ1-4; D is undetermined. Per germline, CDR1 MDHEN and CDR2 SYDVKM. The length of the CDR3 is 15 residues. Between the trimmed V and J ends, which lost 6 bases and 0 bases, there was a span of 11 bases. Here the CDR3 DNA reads TGTGCCAGCAGGGGCCGGCCTGCAACTAATGAAAAACTGTTTTTT. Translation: CASRGRPATNEKLFF.

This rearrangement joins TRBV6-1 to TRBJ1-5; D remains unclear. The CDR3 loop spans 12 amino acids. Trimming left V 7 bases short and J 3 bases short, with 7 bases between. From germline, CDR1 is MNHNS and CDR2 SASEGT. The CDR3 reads CASNSLNQPQHF. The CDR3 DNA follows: TGTGCCAGCAATAGTCTCAATCAGCCCCAGCATTTT.

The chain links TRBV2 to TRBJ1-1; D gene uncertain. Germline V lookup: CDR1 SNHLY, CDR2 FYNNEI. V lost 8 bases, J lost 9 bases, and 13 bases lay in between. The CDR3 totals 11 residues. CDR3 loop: CASGYSEKAFF. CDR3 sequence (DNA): TGTGCCAGCGGGTACAGTGAAAAAGCTTTCTTT.